This TCR beta chain was identified during a study of response to subunit inactivated influenza vaccine. Findings of the study overall: It was suggested by the authors that few new T cells are recruited by each seasonal influenza vaccination.

TCRdb independently ran MiXCR on the RT-PCR reads; one entry per CDR3 protein. The data contain 250,000 to 350,000 distinct CDR3 sequences, around 22% of them seen just once; the ten biggest clones take up around 10%. On this clonotype itself: Its matching antigen is unknown.

This CDR3 spans 14 amino acids. V shed 3 bases and J shed 0 bases, with 8 bases lying between them. From germline, CDR1 is SEHNR and CDR2 FQNEAQ (reference sequence). The receptor comes from a man aged 50 to 69 who received an inactivated influenza vaccine. The chain combines TRBV7-9 with TRBJ1-1; TRBD1 might be the D (6 bases). Material: PBMCs from blood, obtained about 19 months after vaccination. CDR3 sequence reads: CASSFRGLNTEAFF. The CDR3 DNA reads TGTGCCAGCAGCTTCCGGGGGCTGAACACTGAAGCTTTCTTT.